The subject of this entry is one TCR beta chain. What it binds is unknown. This entry comes from a study of cytomegalovirus exposure and HLA in healthy donors. 13 Jbeta primers and 60 Vbeta primers were used for the PCR. TCRdb's copy holds only in-frame clones and misses some; the assay was immunoSEQ multiplex PCR. The data show roughly 160,000 clones, 60% to 80% seen once. Whole-study findings and limits: In terms of immune exposure information, only CMV serostatus was available. TCR beta chains associated with HLA were, in a later analysis, more clonally expanded than equally common others.

The receptor comes from a man in his forties or fifties in good health and CMV-seropositive. Sample: PBMCs.

DNA for the CDR3: TGTGCCAGCAAGGAGAATTGGGACGAGCAGTACTTC. Its translation: CASKENWDEQYF. The chain combines TRBV2 with TRBJ2-7; the D is unclear. The V and J ends lost 7 bases and 5 bases respectively, with 12 bases between them. This CDR3 spans 12 amino acids. Germline values: CDR1 SNHLY, CDR2 FYNNEI.